This T cell receptor beta chain stems from a study of beta chain features in type 1 diabetes. The study's findings and limits: PCR might favor shorter templates, equally in patients and controls. Insertions at VDJ junctions were less frequent in type 1 diabetes patients. These patients also deleted more nucleotides at the same junctions. In all four CD4+ subsets, TCRB CDR3 length was significantly, moderately reduced in type 1 diabetes.

In regard to this clone: Antigen: not known.

Isolated RNA was reverse transcribed in full, so expressed TCRB transcripts were sequenced. Profiling relied on immunoSEQ multiplex PCR, and the TCRdb table lists in-frame clones only, not all of them. Of about 170,000 clones listed, around 7.9% were seen once; the top ten hold under 0.55%. The authors sorted CD4+ naive, central memory, regulatory and stem cell-like memory cells via CD45RO/CCR7/CD25/CD127/CD95/CD27. Sequenced material: central memory CD4+ T cells from blood. This clonotype originated in a young man with type 1 diabetes.

The CDR3, as DNA: TGTGCCAGCAGTTTAGCGTACGGGAATGAGCAGTTCTTC. This codes for CASSLAYGNEQFF. The gene calls are TRBV28 and TRBJ2-1; no reliable D call. The CDR3 extends over 13 amino acids. Trimming stripped 2 bases from V and 7 bases from J, with 9 bases between. Germline V lookup: CDR1 MDHEN, CDR2 SYDVKM.